This passage covers 17 T cell receptor beta chains from one sample sequenced in a study of control samples from healthy donors and cancer patients. The table came from immunoSEQ multiplex PCR; TCRdb's copy has only in-frame clones and leaves some out. The table records roughly 130,000 clones, more than 80% of them present only once. The source material was blood. All receptors come from a man aged 18 to 29 in good health.

This clone showed up just once. This sequence joins TRBV28 and TRBJ2-3; no clear D gene. The CDR3 is made up of 14 amino acids. Germline CDR1 and CDR2: MDHEN and SYDVKM. The V and J ends lost 8 bases and 0 bases respectively, with 12 bases between them. This CDR3 reads CASRRIGSTDTQYF. For the CDR3, the DNA is TGTGCCAGCCGAAGGATAGGGAGCACAGATACGCAGTATTTT.

V is TRBV6-5 and J is TRBJ2-1; 11 bases line up with TRBD2. V was clipped by 6 bases and J by 7 bases; unmatched bases: 5. This CDR3 region has 14 residues. Germline V lookup: CDR1 MNHEY, CDR2 SVGAGI. The CDR3 DNA reads as TGTGCCAGCAGATCTAGCGGGAGGATGAATGAGCAGTTCTTC. Protein sequence: CASRSSGRMNEQFF.

The genes are TRBV6-4 and TRBJ2-5; the match to TRBD2 covers 8 bases. The CDR3 spans 15 residues. V gave up 3 bases and J gave up 2 bases; unmatched junction bases: 5. Germline CDR1 MRHNA, CDR2 SNTAGT. The CDR3 DNA is TGTGCCAGCAGTGAGGTAGCGGGGCGACAAGAGACCCAGTACTTC. It codes for CASSEVAGRQETQYF.

The CDR3 sequence: CASSFLNSPLHF. For the CDR3, the DNA is TGTGCCAGCAGTTTTTTGAATTCACCCCTCCACTTT. The rearrangement uses TRBV12-3 or TRBV12-4 and TRBJ1-6; D unclear. The CDR3 length is 12 residues. V shed 3 bases and J shed 7 bases, with 4 bases lying between them.

The chain uses TRBV11-3 and TRBJ2-3; 10 nucleotides match TRBD2. V was clipped by 0 bases and J by 6 bases; unmatched bases: 9. This CDR3 region has 17 residues. CDR1 and CDR2 from the germline V gene are SGHNT and YENEEA. The CDR3 region is CASSLDGLAAFGDTQYF. CDR3 bases: TGTGCCAGCAGCTTAGATGGACTAGCGGCCTTTGGGGATACGCAGTATTTT. The complete variable domain, with remaining parts taken from reference TRBV11-3 and TRBJ2-3, reads EAGVVQSPRYKIIEKKQPVAFWCNPISGHNTLYWYLQNLGQGPELLIRYENEEAVDDSQLPKDRFSAERLKGVDSTLKIQPAELGDSAVYLCASSLDGLAAFGDTQYFGPGTRLTVL.

The chain recombines TRBV30 with TRBJ2-5; a possible D gene is TRBD1 (5 bases). The CDR3 has 13 residues. V gave up 5 bases and J gave up 0 bases, with 10 bases separating them. Germline V gene lookup returns CDR1 GTSNPN and CDR2 SVGIG (reference sequence). The CDR3 protein is CAWERQHQETQYF. Here the CDR3 DNA reads TGTGCCTGGGAAAGACAGCACCAAGAGACCCAGTACTTC. The variable domain in full, completed from reference TRBV30 and TRBJ2-5, reads SQTIHQWPATLVQPVGSPLSLECTVEGTSNPNLYWYRQAAGRGLQLLFYSVGIGQISSEVPQNLSASRPQDRQFILSSKKLLLSDSGFYLCAWERQHQETQYFGPGTRLLVL.

V usage is TRBV4-1 and J usage is TRBJ2-7, with D perhaps matching TRBD1 (6 bases). In germline, CDR1 is MGHRA, CDR2 YSYEKL. CDR3 size: 15 residues. Trimming took off 0 bases at V and 2 bases at J, with 11 bases between the two ends. The CDR3 region is CASSQDRQGTYEQYF. The CDR3 coding sequence is TGCGCCAGCAGCCAAGATCGGCAGGGGACCTACGAGCAGTACTTC.

V gene TRBV29-1 combines with J gene TRBJ2-5, with D maybe TRBD2 (7 bases). Looked up from germline, CDR1 is SQVTM and CDR2 is ANQGSEA. V lost 3 bases to trimming and J lost 4 bases, with 18 bases between them. The CDR3 extends over 15 amino acids. The CDR3 region is CSVDPRGGPTETQYF. CDR3 DNA: TGCAGCGTTGATCCTAGGGGGGGACCAACAGAGACCCAGTACTTC.

The rearrangement uses TRBV27 and TRBJ1-2; 10 bases are shared with TRBD1. The CDR3 runs to 15 residues. Germline V gene sequence: CDR1 MNHEY, CDR2 SMNVEV (reference sequence). Trimming took 5 bases from V and 5 from J; bases not matched to a gene: 8. CDR3 DNA: TGTGCCAGCAGTCTCAATCCGGGACAGGGGTATGGCTACACCTTC. It yields the protein CASSLNPGQGYGYTF.

This clone was observed once. The DNA of the CDR3 is TGTGCCAGCAGCTTACAGGGGCCCTCCTACAATGAGCAGTTCTTC. Protein sequence: CASSLQGPSYNEQFF. The genes are TRBV7-3 and TRBJ2-1, with a weak D call TRBD1 (6 bases). Germline lookup yields CDR1 SGHTA and CDR2 FQGTGA. CDR3 length: 15 residues. V dropped 2 bases and J dropped 0 bases, with 8 bases sitting between them.

The chain is built from TRBV9 and TRBJ2-1; the match to TRBD2 covers 8 bases. Germline-derived CDR1 and CDR2 are SGDLS and YYNGEE. The CDR3 is made up of 15 amino acids. Germline trimming cut 3 bases from V and 7 bases from J; bases unmatched to any gene: 9. CDR3: CASSEVGTRENEQFF. In DNA form, the CDR3 reads TGTGCCAGCAGCGAGGTGGGGACTAGAGAAAATGAGCAGTTCTTC.

This chain links TRBV28 with TRBJ1-5, with D uncertain. Trimming removed 4 bases at V and 5 bases at J, with 12 bases between. CDR3 length equals 14 residues. Germline V gives CDR1 MDHEN, CDR2 SYDVKM. The CDR3 reads CASSWGDPYQPQHF. The CDR3 coding sequence is TGTGCCAGCAGTTGGGGTGACCCCTATCAGCCCCAGCATTTT.

The chain employs TRBV6-2 or TRBV6-3 and TRBJ1-1; TRBD1 aligns across 7 bases. CDR1 and CDR2 from the germline V gene are MNHEY and SVGEGT. Germline trimming cut 6 bases from V and 5 bases from J; bases unmatched to any gene: 9. The CDR3 loop spans 14 amino acids. The CDR3 here is CASSRRQGGTEAFF. In DNA form, the CDR3 reads TGTGCCAGCAGCCGGAGACAGGGTGGGACTGAAGCTTTCTTT.

The chain employs TRBV6-2 or TRBV6-3 and TRBJ2-3; 8 bases fit TRBD1. The V gene end was trimmed by 2 bases and the J gene end by 3 bases; junction bases not matched to a gene: 4. The CDR3 loop spans 15 amino acids. The germline V gene encodes CDR1 MNHEY and CDR2 SVGEGT. CDR3 amino acids: CASSYLRQGTDTQYF. The CDR3 nucleotides are TGTGCCAGCAGTTACCTAAGACAGGGGACAGATACGCAGTATTTT.

The genes are TRBV5-8 and TRBJ1-3; 8 nucleotides match TRBD1. Trimming cost V 4 bases and J 0 bases; bases outside gene matches: 9. Germline assignment: CDR1 SGHTS and CDR2 YDEGEE. This CDR3 is built from 17 residues. The CDR3, as DNA: TGTGCCAGCAGCCGAACCGGGACAGGCCTCTCTGGAAACACCATATATTTT. As protein: CASSRTGTGLSGNTIYF.

CDR3 sequence: CASSLNTGELFF. CDR3 nucleotides: TGTGCCAGCAGCTTAAACACCGGGGAGCTGTTTTTT. This chain uses TRBV11-3 with TRBJ2-2; D is uncertain. Germline V gene data show CDR1 as SGHNT and CDR2 as YENEEA. The V end was cut by 2 bases, the J end by 2 bases, with 0 bases between. CDR3 length: 12 residues.

V and J are TRBV7-9 and TRBJ1-1, with D tentatively TRBD1 (5 bases). Looked up from germline, CDR1 is SEHNR and CDR2 is FQNEAQ (reference sequence). Between the trimmed V and J ends, which lost 3 bases and 7 bases, there was a span of 24 bases. This CDR3 is built from 17 residues. The CDR3 loop reads CASSFIWGRDRVNEAFF. The CDR3 nucleotides are TGTGCCAGCAGCTTTATTTGGGGCCGGGATCGGGTTAATGAAGCTTTCTTT.